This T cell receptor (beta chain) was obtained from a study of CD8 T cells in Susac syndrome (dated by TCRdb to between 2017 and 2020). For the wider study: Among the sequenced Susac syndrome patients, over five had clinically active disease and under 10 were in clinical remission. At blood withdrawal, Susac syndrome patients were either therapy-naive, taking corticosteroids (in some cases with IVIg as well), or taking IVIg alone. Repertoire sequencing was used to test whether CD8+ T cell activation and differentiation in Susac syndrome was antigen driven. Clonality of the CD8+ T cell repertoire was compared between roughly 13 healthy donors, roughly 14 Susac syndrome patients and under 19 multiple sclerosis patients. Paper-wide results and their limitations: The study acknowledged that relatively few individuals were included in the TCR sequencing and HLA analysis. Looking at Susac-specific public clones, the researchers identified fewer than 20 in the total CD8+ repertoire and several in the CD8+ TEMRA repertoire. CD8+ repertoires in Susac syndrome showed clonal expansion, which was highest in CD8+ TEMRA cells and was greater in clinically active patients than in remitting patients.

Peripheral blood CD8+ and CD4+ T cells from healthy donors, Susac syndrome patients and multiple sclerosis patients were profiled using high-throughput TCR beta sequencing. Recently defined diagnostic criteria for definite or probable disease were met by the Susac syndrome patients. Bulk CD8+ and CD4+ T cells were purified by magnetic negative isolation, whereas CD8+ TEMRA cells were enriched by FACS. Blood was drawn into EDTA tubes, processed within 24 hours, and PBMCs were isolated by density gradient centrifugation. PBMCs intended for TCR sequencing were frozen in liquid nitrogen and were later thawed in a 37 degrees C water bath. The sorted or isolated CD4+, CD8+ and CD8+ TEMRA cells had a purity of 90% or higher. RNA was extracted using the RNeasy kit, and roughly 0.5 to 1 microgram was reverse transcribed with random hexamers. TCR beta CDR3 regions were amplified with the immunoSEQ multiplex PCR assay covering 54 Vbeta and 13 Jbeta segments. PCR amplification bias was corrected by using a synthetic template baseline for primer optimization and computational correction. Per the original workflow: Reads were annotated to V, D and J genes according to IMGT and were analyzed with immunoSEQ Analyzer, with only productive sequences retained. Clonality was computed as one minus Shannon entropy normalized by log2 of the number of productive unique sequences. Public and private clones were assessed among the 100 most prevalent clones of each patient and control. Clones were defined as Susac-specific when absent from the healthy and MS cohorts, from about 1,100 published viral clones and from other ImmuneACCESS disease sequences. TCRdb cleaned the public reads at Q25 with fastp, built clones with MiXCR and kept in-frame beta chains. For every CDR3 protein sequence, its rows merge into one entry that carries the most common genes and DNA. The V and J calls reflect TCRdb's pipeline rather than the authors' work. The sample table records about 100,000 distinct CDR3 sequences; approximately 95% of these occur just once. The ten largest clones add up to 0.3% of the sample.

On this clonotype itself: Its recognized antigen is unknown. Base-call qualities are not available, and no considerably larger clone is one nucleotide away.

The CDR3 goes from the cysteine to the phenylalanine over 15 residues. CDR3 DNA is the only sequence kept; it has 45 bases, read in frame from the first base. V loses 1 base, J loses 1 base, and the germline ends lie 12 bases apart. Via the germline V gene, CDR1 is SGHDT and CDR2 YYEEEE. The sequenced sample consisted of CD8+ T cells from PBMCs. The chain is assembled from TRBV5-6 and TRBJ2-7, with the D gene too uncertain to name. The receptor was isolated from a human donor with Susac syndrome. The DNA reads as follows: TGTGCCAGCAGCTTGCTCAGAGTACCGTCCTACGAGCAGTACTTC. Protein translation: CASSLLRVPSYEQYF.